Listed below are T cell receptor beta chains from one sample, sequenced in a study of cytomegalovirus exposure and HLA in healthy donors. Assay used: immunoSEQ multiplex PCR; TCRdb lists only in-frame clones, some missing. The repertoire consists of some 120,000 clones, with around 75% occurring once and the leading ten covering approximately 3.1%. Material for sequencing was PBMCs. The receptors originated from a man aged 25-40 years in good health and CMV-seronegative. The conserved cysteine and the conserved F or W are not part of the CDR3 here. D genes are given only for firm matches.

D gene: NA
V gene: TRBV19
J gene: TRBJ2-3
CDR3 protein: ASGDKYTDTQY

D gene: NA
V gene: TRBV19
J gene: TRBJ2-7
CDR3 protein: ASSIAHDTYEQY

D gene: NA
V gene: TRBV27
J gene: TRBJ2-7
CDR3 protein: ASSLSIMQAHEQY

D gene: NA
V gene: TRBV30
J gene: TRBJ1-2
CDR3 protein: AWSSGNYGYT

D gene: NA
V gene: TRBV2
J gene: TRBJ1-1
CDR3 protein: ASSSSPTILMNTEAF

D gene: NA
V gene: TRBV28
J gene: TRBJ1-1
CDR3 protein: ASRFGEAF

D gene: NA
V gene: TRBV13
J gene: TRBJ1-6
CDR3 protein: ASSPALDRSNSPLH

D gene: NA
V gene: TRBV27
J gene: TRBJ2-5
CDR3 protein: ASSSVDSFETQY

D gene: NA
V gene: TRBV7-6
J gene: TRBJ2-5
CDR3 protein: ASSKMTDQETQY

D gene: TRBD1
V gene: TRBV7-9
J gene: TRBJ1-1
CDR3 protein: ASSPDRDLINTEAF

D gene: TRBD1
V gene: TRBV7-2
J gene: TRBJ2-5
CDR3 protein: ASRQNRGRRETQY

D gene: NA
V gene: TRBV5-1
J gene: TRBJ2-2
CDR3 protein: ASSLGRGSGNTGELF

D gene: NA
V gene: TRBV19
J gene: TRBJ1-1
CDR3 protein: ASSDSLATEAF

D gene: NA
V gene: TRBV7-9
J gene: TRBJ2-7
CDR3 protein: ASSVFESGQY

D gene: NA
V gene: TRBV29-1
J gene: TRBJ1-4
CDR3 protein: SVSQVQEKLF

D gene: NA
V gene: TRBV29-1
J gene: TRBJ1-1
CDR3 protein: SVGGQGPEAF

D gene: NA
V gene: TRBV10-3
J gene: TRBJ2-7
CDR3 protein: AISSGASVGSFYEQY

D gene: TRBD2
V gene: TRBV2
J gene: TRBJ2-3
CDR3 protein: ASRETSGGLDTQY

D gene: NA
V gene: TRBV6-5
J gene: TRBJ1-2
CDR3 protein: ASSLTGPADYGYT

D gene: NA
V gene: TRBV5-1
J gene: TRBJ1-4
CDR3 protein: ASSLDRANEKLF